The sequence of this T cell receptor beta chain was determined in a study of blood T cell repertoires in COVID-19. Study-wide context: Acute-phase and convalescent COVID-19 samples originated in the United States, Italy and Spain. PBMCs, B-cell-depleted T cells, or T cells were the source of the cDNA or gDNA that made up the material.

In the original workflow: Reference gene primer amplification yielded estimated nucleated cell counts. Sequencing was performed with immunoSEQ multiplex PCR; in TCRdb, only in-frame clones are kept and a portion is missing. V and J calls and clone size follow that table, whereas D and trimming were derived from the DNA. The sample consists of some 190,000 clones, more than 75% of them appearing once. Input material: peripheral blood. The TCR comes from a human donor in a cohort sampled during active COVID-19.

This CDR3 reads CASSQRDRFAGYTF. The DNA for the CDR3 is TGTGCCAGCAGCCAACGGGACAGATTCGCTGGCTACACCTTC. V gene TRBV5-8 combines with J gene TRBJ1-2; TRBD1 matches 7 bases. The ends lost 4 bases at V and 7 bases at J; junction bases unmatched: 10. Per germline, CDR1 SGHTS and CDR2 YDEGEE. This CDR3 region has 14 residues.